This TCR beta chain was documented in a study of blood T cell repertoires in COVID-19. As handled by the study authors: Estimates of nucleated cell counts were drawn from the amplification of reference gene primers. Profiled with immunoSEQ multiplex PCR; TCRdb holds only in-frame clones, not every one. Clone size and the V and J calls come from that table; the DNA yielded D and trimming. Of around 150,000 clones in the sample, about four fifths were seen once. The CDR3 has 14 residues. Trimming cost V 4 bases and J 2 bases; bases outside gene matches: 4. Germline V lookup: CDR1 LNHDA, CDR2 SQIVND (reference sequence).

This TCR came from a woman in her fifties or sixties with active or convalescent COVID-19. The genes are TRBV19 and TRBJ2-7; 8 bases align to TRBD1. The sample was peripheral blood. CDR3 sequence (DNA): TGTGCCAGTAGTACAGACAGGGGACCCTACGAGCAGTACTTC. Protein product: CASSTDRGPYEQYF.